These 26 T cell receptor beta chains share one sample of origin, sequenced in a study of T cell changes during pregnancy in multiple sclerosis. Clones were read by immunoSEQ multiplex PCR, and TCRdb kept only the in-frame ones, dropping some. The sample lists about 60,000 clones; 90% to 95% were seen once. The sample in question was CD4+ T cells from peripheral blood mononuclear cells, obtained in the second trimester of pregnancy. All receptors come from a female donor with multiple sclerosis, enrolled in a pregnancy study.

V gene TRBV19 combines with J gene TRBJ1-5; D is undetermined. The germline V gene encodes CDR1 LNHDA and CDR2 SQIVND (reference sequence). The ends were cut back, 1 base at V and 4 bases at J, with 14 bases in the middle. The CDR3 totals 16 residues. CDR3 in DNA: TGTGCCAGTAGTATAGTAAGTAGGCCAGGAAATCAGCCCCAGCATTTT. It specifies CASSIVSRPGNQPQHF. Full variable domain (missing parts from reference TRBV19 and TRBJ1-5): DGGITQSPKYLFRKEGQNVTLSCEQNLNHDAMYWYRQDPGQGLRLIYYSQIVNDFQKGDIAEGYSVSREKKESFPLTVTSAQKNPTAFYLCASSIVSRPGNQPQHFGDGTRLSIL.

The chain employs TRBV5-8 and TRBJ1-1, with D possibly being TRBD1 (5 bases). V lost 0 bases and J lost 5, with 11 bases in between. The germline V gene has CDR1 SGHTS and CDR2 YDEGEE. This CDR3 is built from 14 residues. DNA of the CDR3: TGTGCCAGCAGCTTGGAGGGGATTCGGACTGAAGCTTTCTTT. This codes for CASSLEGIRTEAFF.

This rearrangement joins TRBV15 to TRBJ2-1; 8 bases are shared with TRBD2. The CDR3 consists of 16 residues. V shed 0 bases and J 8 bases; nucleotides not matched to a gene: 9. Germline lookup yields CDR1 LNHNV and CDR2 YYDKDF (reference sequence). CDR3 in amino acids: CATSRDLAGGFYEQFF. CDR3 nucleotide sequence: TGTGCCACCAGCAGAGATTTGGCGGGAGGCTTTTATGAGCAGTTCTTC.

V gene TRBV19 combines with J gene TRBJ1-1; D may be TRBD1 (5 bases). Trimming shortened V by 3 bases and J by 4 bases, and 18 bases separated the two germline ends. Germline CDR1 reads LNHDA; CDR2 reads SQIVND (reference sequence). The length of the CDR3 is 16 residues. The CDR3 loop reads CASSIRRGTTGTEAFF. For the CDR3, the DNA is TGTGCCAGTAGTATCAGGCGGGGGACTACCGGCACTGAAGCTTTCTTT.

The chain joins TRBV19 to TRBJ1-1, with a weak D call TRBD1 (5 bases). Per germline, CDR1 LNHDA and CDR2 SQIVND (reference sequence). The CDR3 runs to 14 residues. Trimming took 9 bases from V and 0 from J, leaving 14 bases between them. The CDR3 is CASGSMTVNTEAFF. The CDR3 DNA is TGTGCCAGCGGGTCAATGACAGTGAACACTGAAGCTTTCTTT. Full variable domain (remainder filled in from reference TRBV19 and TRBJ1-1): DGGITQSPKYLFRKEGQNVTLSCEQNLNHDAMYWYRQDPGQGLRLIYYSQIVNDFQKGDIAEGYSVSREKKESFPLTVTSAQKNPTAFYLCASGSMTVNTEAFFGQGTRLTVV.

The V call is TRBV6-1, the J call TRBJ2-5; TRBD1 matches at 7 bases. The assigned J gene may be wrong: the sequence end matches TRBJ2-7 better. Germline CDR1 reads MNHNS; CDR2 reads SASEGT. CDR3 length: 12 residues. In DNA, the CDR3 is TGTGCCAGCAGTCAACAGGGGCTCGAGCAGTACTTC. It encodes CASSQQGLEQYF.

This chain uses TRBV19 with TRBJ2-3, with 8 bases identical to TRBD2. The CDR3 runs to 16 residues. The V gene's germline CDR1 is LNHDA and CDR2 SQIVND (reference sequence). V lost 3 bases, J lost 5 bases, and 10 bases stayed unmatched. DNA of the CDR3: TGTGCCAGTAGTATGTACGCGGGGGGCAGCGTAGATACGCAGTATTTT. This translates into CASSMYAGGSVDTQYF.

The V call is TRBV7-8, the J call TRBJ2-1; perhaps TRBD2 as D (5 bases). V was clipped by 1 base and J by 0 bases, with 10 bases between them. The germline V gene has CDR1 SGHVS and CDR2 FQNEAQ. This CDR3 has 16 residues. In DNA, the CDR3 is TGTGCCAGCAGCTTAGGAAGGGCGGGCTCCTACAATGAGCAGTTCTTC. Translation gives CASSLGRAGSYNEQFF.

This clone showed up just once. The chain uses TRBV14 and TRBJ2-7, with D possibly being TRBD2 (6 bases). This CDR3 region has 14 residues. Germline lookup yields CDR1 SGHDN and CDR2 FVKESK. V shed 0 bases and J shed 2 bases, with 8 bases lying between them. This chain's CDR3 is CASSQDGLPYEQYF. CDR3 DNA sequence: TGTGCCAGCAGCCAAGACGGACTACCCTACGAGCAGTACTTC.

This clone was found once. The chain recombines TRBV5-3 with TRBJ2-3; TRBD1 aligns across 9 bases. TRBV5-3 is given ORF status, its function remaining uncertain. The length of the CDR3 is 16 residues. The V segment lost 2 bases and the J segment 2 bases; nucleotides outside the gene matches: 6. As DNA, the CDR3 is TGTGCCAGAAGCTTTAGACAGGGGGGGATCACAGATACGCAGTATTTT. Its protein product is CARSFRQGGITDTQYF.

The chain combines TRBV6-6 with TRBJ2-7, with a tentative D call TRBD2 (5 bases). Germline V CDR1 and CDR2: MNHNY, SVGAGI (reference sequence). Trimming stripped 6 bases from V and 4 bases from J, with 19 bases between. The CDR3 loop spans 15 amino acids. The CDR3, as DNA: TGTGCCAGCAGGGAATTCGGCACGGACTTATACGAGCAGTACTTC. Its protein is CASREFGTDLYEQYF.

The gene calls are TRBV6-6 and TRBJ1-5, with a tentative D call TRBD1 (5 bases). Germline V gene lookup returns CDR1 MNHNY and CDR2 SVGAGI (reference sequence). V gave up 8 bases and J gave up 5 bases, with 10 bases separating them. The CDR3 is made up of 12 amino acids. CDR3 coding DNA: TGTGCCAGCTGCCCGGGGGATCAGCCCCAGCATTTT. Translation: CASCPGDQPQHF.

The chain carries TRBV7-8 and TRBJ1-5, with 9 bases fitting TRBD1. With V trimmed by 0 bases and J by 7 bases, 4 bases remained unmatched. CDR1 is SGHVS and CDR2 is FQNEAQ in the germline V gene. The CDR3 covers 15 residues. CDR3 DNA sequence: TGTGCCAGCAGCTTAGCGAATACAGGGGGCCAGCCCCAGCATTTT. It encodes CASSLANTGGQPQHF.

This chain's CDR3 is CASSLDRGNRYNSPLHF. The CDR3 nucleotides read TGTGCCAGCAGCCTGGACAGGGGGAACCGCTATAATTCACCCCTCCACTTT. The V call is TRBV5-6, the J call TRBJ1-6; TRBD1 matches 10 bases. CDR1 and CDR2 (germline): SGHDT, YYEEEE. CDR3 length equals 17 residues. Losses at the gene ends were 4 bases for V and 3 bases for J; bases not matched to a gene: 7. Full variable domain (outside the CDR3, taken from reference TRBV5-6 and TRBJ1-6): DAGVTQSPTHLIKTRGQQVTLRCSPKSGHDTVSWYQQALGQGPQFIFQYYEEEERQRGNFPDRFSGHQFPNYSSELNVNALLLGDSALYLCASSLDRGNRYNSPLHFGNGTRLTVT.

In DNA form, the CDR3 reads TGTGCCAGCAGCGATAGCGGAGACTCCTACAATGAGCAGTTCTTC. Its protein is CASSDSGDSYNEQFF. This chain connects TRBV9 to TRBJ2-1, with D perhaps TRBD2 (6 bases). This CDR3 comprises 15 residues. The germline gives CDR1 SGDLS, CDR2 YYNGEE. Trimming removed 3 bases from V and 0 bases from J, with 10 bases in between.

The CDR3 sequence: CATSQGATDTQYF. CDR3 nucleotide sequence: TGTGCCACCTCTCAGGGGGCCACAGATACGCAGTATTTT. The chain joins TRBV10-3 to TRBJ2-3, with 8 bases lining up with TRBD1. V trimming: 10 bases; J trimming: 2 bases; junction bases outside the gene matches: 5. The CDR3 is made up of 13 amino acids. Per germline, CDR1 ENHRY and CDR2 SYGVKD.

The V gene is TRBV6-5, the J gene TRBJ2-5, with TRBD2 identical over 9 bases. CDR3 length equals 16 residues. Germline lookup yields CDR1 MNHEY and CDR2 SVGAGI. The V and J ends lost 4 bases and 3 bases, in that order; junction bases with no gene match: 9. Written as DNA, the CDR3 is TGTGCCAGCAGTTCCAGTGCACTAGCGGGTGAAGAGACCCAGTACTTC. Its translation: CASSSSALAGEETQYF.

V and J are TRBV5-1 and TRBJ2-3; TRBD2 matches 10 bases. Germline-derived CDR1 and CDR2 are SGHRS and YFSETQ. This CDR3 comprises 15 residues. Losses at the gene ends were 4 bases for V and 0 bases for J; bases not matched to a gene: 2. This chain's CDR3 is CASSRTSGSTDTQYF. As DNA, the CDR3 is TGCGCCAGCAGCAGGACTAGCGGAAGCACAGATACGCAGTATTTT.

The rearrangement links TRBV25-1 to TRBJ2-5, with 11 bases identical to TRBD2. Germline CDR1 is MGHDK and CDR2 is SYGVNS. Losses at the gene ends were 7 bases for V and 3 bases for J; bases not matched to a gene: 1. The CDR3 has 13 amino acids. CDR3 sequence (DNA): TGTGCCAGCACGACTAGCGGGAAAGAGACCCAGTACTTC. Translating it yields CASTTSGKETQYF.

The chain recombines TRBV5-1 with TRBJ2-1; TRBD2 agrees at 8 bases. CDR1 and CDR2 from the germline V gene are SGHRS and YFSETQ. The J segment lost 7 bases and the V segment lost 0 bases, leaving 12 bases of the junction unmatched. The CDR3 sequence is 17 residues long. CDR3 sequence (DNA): TGCGCCAGCAGCTTGGTCCCTGGGAGCGGGAGTAGGAATGAGCAGTTCTTC. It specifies CASSLVPGSGSRNEQFF.

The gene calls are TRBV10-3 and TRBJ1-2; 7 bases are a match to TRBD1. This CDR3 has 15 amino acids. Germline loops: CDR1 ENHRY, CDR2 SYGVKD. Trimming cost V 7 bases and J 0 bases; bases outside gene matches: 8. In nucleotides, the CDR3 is TGTGCCATCAAGGGGCAGGGGGGAGCTAACTATGGCTACACCTTC. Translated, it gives CAIKGQGGANYGYTF.

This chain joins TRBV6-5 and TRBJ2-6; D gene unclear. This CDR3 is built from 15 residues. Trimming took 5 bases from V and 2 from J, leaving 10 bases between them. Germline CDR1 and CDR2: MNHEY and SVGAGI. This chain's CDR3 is CASSRTQTGANVLTF. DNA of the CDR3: TGTGCCAGCAGTCGAACACAGACTGGGGCCAACGTCCTGACTTTC.

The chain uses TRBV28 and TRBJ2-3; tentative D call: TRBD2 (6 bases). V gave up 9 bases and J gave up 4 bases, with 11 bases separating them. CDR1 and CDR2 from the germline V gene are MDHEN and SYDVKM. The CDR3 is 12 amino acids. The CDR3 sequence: CASGGPPDTQYF. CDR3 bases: TGTGCCAGTGGAGGGCCTCCAGATACGCAGTATTTT.

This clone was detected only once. CDR3: CASRMDFNEKLFF. The CDR3 DNA sequence: TGTGCCAGCAGAATGGACTTTAATGAAAAACTGTTTTTT. This chain links TRBV2 with TRBJ1-4; D gene unclear. Germline V lookup: CDR1 SNHLY, CDR2 FYNNEI. The CDR3 consists of 13 residues. V was pared by 6 bases and J by 4 bases, with 9 bases between.

CDR3 amino acids: CASSYPVSGIQYF. CDR3 nucleotide sequence: TGTGCCAGCAGTTACCCGGTTTCGGGCATTCAGTACTTC. This sequence joins TRBV28 and TRBJ2-4; D is uncertain. This CDR3 spans 13 amino acids. CDR1 and CDR2 (germline): MDHEN, SYDVKM. V lost 4 bases to trimming and J lost 9 bases, with 13 bases between them. Filled out from reference TRBV28 and TRBJ2-4, the complete variable domain reads DVKVTQSSRYLVKRTGEKVFLECVQDMDHENMFWYRQDPGLGLRLIYFSYDVKMKEKGDIPEGYSVSREKKERFSLILESASTNQTSMYLCASSYPVSGIQYFGAGTRLSVL.

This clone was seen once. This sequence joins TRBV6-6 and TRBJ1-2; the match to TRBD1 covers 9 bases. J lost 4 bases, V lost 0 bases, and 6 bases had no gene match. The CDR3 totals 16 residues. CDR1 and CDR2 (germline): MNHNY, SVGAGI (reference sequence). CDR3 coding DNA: TGTGCCAGCAGTTACTCGAGGGGGGACAGGGCCTATGGCTACACCTTC. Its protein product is CASSYSRGDRAYGYTF.